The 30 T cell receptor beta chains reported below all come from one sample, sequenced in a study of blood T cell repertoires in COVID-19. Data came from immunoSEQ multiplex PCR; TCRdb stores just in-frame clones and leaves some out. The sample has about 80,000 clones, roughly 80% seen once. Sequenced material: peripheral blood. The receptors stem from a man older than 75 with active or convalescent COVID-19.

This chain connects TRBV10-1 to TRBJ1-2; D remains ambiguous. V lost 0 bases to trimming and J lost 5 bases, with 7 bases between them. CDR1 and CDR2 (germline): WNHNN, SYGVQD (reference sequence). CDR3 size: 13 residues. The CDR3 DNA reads TGCGCCAGCAGTGAGTCTGGCCCTTATGGCTACACCTTC. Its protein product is CASSESGPYGYTF.

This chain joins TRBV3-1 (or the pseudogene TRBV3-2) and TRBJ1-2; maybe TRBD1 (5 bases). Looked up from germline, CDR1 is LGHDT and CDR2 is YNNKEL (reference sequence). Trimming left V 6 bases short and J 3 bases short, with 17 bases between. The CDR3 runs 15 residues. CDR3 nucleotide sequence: TGTGCCAGCAGGATGACAGAAAGGGGTTACTATGGCTACACCTTC. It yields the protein CASRMTERGYYGYTF.

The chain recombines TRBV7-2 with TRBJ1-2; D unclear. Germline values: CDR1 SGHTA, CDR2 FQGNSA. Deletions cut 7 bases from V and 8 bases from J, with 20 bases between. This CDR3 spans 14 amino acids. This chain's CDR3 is CASIISPMVSGYTF. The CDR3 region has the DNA TGTGCCAGCATCATAAGCCCTATGGTTAGCGGCTACACCTTC.

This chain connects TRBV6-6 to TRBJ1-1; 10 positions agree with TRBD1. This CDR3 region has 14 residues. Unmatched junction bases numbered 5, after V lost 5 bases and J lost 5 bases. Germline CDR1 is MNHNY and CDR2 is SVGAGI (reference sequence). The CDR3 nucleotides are TGTGCCAGCAGTCGTCGACAGGGGGCTACTGAAGCTTTCTTT. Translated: CASSRRQGATEAFF.

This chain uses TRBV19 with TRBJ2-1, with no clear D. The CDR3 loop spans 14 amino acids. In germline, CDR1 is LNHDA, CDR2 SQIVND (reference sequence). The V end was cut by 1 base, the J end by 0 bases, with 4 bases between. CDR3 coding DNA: TGTGCCAGTAGTATAGGTAACTCCTACAATGAGCAGTTCTTC. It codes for CASSIGNSYNEQFF.

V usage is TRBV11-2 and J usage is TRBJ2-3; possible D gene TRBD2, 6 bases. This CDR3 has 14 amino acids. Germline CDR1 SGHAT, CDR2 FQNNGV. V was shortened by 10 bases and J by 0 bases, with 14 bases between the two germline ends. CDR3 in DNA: TGTGCCACCACGGCGGGGAGGAGCACAGATACGCAGTATTTT. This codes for CATTAGRSTDTQYF. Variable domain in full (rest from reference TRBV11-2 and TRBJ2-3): EAGVAQSPRYKIIEKRQSVAFWCNPISGHATLYWYQQILGQGPKLLIQFQNNGVVDDSQLPKDRFSAERLKGVDSTLKIQPAKLEDSAVYLCATTAGRSTDTQYFGPGTRLTVL.

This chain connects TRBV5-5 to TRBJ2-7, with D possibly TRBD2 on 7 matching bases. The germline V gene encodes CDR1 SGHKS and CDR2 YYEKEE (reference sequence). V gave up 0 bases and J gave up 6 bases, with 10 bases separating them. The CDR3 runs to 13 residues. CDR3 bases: TGTGCCAGCAGCTTGGCGGGGGGCGTCGAGCAGTACGTC. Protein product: CASSLAGGVEQYV.

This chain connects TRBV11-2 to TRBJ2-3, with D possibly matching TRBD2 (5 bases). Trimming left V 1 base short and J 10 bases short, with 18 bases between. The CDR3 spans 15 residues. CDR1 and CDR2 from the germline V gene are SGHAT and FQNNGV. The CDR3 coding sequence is TGTGCCAGCAGCTTAGCCCGAGGGAGATCCCATGCGCAGTATTTT. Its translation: CASSLARGRSHAQYF.

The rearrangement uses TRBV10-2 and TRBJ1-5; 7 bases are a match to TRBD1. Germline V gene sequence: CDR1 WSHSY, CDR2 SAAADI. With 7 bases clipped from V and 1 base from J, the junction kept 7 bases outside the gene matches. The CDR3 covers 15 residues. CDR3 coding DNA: TGCGCCAGCAAACAAGGGGGCGTCAGCAATCAGCCCCAGCATTTT. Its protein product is CASKQGGVSNQPQHF.

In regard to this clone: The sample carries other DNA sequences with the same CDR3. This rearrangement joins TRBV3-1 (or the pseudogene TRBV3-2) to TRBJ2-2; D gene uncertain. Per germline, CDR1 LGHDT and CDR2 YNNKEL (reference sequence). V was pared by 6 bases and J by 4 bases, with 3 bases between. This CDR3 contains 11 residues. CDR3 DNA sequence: TGTGCCAGCAGGCGCACCGGGGAGCTGTTTTTT. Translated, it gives CASRRTGELFF.

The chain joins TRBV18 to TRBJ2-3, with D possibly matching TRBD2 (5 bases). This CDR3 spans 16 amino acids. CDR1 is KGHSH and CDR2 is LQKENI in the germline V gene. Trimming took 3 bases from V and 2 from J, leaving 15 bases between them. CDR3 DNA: TGTGCCAGCTCACCTACTTTGTCGGGGAACACAGATACGCAGTATTTT. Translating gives CASSPTLSGNTDTQYF.

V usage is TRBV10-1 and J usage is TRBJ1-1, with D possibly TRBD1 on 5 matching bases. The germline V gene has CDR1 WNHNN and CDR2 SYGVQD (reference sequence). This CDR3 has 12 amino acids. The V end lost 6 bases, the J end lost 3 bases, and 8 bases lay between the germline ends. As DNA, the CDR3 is TGCGCCAGCAGGGGGCCTGACACTGAAGCTTTCTTT. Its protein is CASRGPDTEAFF.

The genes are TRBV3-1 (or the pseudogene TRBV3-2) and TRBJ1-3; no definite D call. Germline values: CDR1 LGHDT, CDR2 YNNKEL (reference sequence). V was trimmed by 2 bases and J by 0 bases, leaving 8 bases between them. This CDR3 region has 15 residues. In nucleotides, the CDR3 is TGTGCCAGCAGCCAATTCTTTTACTCTGGAAACACCATATATTTT. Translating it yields CASSQFFYSGNTIYF.

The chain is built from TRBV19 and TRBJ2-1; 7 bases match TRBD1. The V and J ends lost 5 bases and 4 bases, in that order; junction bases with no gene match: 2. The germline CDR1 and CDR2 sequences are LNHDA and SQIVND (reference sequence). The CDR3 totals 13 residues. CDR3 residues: CASSPGQYNEQFF. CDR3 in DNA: TGTGCCAGTAGTCCGGGACAGTACAATGAGCAGTTCTTC.

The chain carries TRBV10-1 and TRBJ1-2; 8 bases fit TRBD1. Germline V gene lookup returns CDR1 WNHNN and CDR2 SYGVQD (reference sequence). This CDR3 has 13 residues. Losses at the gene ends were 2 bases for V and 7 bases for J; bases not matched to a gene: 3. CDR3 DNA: TGCGCCAGCAGTGAGGACAGGGGACTTGGCTACACCTTC. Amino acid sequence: CASSEDRGLGYTF.

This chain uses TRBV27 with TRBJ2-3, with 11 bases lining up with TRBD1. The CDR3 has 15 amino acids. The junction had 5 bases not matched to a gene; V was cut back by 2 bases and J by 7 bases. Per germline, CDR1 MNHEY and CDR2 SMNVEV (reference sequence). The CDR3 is CASSLGTGGRYTQYF. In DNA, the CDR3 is TGTGCCAGCAGTTTAGGGACAGGGGGAAGGTATACGCAGTATTTT.

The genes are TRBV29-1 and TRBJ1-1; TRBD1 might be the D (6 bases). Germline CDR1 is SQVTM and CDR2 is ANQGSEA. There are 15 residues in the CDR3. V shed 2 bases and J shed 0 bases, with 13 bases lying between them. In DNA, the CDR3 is TGCAGCGTTGAAATAGCGGGACAACTGAACACTGAAGCTTTCTTT. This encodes CSVEIAGQLNTEAFF.

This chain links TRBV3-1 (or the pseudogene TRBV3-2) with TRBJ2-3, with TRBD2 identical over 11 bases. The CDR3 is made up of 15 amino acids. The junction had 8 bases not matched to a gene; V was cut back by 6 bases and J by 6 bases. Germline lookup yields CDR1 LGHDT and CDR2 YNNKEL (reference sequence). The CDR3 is CASRLSGGALDTQYF. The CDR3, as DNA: TGTGCCAGCAGGCTTAGCGGGGGGGCCTTGGATACGCAGTATTTT.

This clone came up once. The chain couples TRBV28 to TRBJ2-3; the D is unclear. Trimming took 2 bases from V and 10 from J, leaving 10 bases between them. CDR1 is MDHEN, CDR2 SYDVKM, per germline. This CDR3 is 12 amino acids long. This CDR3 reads CASSLLAFAQYF. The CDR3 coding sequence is TGTGCCAGCAGTTTACTGGCTTTCGCGCAGTATTTT.

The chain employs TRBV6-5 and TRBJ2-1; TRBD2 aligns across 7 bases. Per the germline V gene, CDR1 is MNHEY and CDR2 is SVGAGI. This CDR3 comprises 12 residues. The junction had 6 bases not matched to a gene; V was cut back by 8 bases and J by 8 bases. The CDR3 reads CASGGLLDEQFF. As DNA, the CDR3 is TGTGCCAGCGGGGGACTACTGGATGAGCAGTTCTTC.

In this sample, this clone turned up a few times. CDR3 nucleotides: TGCGCCAGCGCGGACAGAGGCGTGAATCAGCCCCAGCATTTT. Its translation is CASADRGVNQPQHF. The rearrangement links TRBV10-2 to TRBJ1-5; D is possibly TRBD1 (6 bases). Trimming took off 8 bases at V and 4 bases at J, with 15 bases between the two ends. This CDR3 comprises 14 residues. Germline assignment: CDR1 WSHSY and CDR2 SAAADI.

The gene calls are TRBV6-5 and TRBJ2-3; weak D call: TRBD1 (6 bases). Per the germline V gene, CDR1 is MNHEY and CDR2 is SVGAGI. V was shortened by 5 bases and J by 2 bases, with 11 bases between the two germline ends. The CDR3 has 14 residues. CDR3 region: CASSLGQSTDTQYF. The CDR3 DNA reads TGTGCCAGCAGTCTTGGACAGTCCACAGATACGCAGTATTTT.

CDR3 coding DNA: TGTGCCTGGAGTGTGCGGGGAGCTGGAAACACCATATATTTT. Amino acid sequence: CAWSVRGAGNTIYF. The J gene is TRBJ1-3, the V gene TRBV30; D uncertain. Germline CDR1 reads GTSNPN; CDR2 reads SVGIG (reference sequence). Trimming took off 0 bases at V and 2 bases at J, with 8 bases between the two ends. The CDR3 covers 14 residues.

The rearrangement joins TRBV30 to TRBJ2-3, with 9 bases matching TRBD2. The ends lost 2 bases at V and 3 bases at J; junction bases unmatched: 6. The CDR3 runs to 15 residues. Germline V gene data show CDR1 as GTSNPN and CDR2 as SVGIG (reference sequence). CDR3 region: CAWSLLAGNTDTQYF. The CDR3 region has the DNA TGTGCCTGGAGTCTGCTAGCGGGGAATACAGATACGCAGTATTTT.

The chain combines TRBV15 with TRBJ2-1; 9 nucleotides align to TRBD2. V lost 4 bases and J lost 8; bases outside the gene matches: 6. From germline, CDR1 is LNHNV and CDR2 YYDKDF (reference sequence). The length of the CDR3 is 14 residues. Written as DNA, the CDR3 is TGTGCCACCAGCACTGGGACTAGCTTTGATGAGCAGTTCTTC. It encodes CATSTGTSFDEQFF.

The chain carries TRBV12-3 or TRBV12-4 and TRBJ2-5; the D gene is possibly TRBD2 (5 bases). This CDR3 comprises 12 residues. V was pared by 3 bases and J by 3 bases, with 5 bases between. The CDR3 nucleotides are TGTGCCAGCAGTTTGCGGGAAGAGACCCAGTACTTC. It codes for CASSLREETQYF.

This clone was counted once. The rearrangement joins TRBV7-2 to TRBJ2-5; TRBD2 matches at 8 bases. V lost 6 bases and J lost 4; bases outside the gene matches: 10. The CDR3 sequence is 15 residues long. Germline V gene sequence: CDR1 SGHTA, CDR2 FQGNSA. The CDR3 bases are TGTGCCAGCAGTGCAAGCGGGAGAGGAGGAGAGACCCAGTACTTC. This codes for CASSASGRGGETQYF.

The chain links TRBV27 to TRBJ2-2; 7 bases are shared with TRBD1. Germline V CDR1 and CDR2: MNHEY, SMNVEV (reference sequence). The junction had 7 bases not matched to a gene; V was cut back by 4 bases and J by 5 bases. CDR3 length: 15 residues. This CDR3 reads CASSSTGSRTGELFF. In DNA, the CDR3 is TGTGCCAGCAGTTCGACAGGGAGTCGAACCGGGGAGCTGTTTTTT.

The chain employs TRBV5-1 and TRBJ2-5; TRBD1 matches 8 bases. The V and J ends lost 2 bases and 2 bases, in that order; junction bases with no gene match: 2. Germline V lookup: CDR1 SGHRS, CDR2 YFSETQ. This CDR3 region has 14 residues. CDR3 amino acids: CASSFGQGQETQYF. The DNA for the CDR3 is TGCGCCAGCAGCTTCGGACAGGGACAAGAGACCCAGTACTTC.

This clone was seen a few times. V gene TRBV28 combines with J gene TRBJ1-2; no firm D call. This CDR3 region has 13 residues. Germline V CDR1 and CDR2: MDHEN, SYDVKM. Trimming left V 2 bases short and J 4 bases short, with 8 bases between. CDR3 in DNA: TGTGCCAGCAGTTTAACGGTGAGCTATGGCTACACCTTC. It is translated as CASSLTVSYGYTF.